These T cell receptor beta chains were read from a single sample in a study of T cell responses to AZD1222 COVID-19 vaccine. Sequencing used immunoSEQ multiplex PCR; TCRdb keeps in-frame clones, though not all of them. The profile shows about 140,000 clones, roughly 90% of them singletons. This material consisted of peripheral blood, taken on day 0 of AZD1222 vaccination. The receptors derive from an adult in good health. Each CDR3 is given with its conserved first and last residue. The D gene is left open where the match is weak. A clone size is listed for some rows: how often the clone was seen (once, few, many), or a class if it is expanded.

abundance | j_gene | d_gene | v_gene | CDR3aa | CDR3nt
NA | TRBJ1-1 | NA | TRBV3-1/TRBV3-2 | CASSLRGRRAFF | TGTGCCAGCTCTCTAAGGGGGAGGAGAGCTTTCTTT
NA | TRBJ2-3 | NA | TRBV28 | CASSPGHSTDTQYF | TGTGCCAGCAGCCCGGGACACTCCACAGATACGCAGTATTTT
NA | TRBJ2-7 | TRBD2 | TRBV25-1 | CASSKTGTTYEQYF | TGTGCCAGCAGCAAGACCGGGACTACCTACGAGCAGTACTTC
NA | TRBJ2-6 | NA | TRBV10-3 | CAISEPTLGGANVLTF | TGTGCCATCAGTGAGCCCACCCTGGGGGGGGCCAACGTCCTGACTTTC
NA | TRBJ1-6 | NA | TRBV7-3 | CASSLSRPNSPLHF | TGTGCCAGCAGCTTAAGCAGACCCAATTCACCCCTCCACTTT
few | TRBJ2-7 | NA | TRBV12-2 | CASRLVAGSGYYEQYF | TGTGCAAGTCGCTTAGTGGCTGGCTCGGGTTACTACGAGCAGTACTTC
NA | TRBJ2-7 | NA | TRBV3-1/TRBV3-2 | CASSQSRHRNEQYF | TGTGCCAGCAGCCAAAGCAGGCACAGGAACGAGCAGTACTTC
NA | TRBJ1-2 | TRBD1 | TRBV2 | CASSRERTGVGYGYTF | TGTGCCAGCAGTCGTGAAAGGACAGGGGTAGGGTATGGCTACACCTTC
NA | TRBJ2-2 | TRBD1 | TRBV27 | CATGQENTGELFF | TGTGCCACCGGACAGGAGAACACCGGGGAGCTGTTTTTT
NA | TRBJ2-4 | NA | TRBV6-5 | CASSYGLANKNIQYF | TGTGCCAGCAGTTACGGTCTAGCCAACAAAAACATTCAGTACTTC
once | TRBJ1-2 | TRBD1 | TRBV7-2 | CASSSGPGQYYGYTF | TGTGCCAGCAGCTCAGGGCCGGGACAGTACTATGGCTACACCTTC
NA | TRBJ1-4 | NA | TRBV18 | CASSSLWSVANEKLFF | TGTGCCAGCTCAAGTTTGTGGTCAGTGGCTAATGAAAAACTGTTTTTT
NA | TRBJ1-2 | NA | TRBV6-6 | CASSPLGSGENYGYTF | TGTGCCAGCAGTCCTTTAGGATCGGGAGAAAACTATGGCTACACCTTC
NA | TRBJ1-1 | TRBD1 | TRBV23-1 | CASKGATEAFF | TGCGCCAGCAAGGGGGCCACTGAAGCTTTCTTT
NA | TRBJ2-2 | NA | TRBV5-1 | CASSLDGRENTGELFF | TGCGCCAGCAGCTTGGACGGGCGGGAGAACACCGGGGAGCTGTTTTTT
NA | TRBJ1-1 | TRBD1 | TRBV27 | CASSGQGAGAEAFF | TGTGCCAGCAGTGGACAGGGGGCAGGGGCTGAAGCTTTCTTT
once | TRBJ2-3 | TRBD2 | TRBV4-2 | CASSQLAGVGDTQYF | TGTGCCAGCAGCCAACTAGCGGGAGTGGGGGATACGCAGTATTTT
NA | TRBJ2-5 | TRBD2 | TRBV5-1 | CASSPRWGGRSGQETQYF | TGCGCCAGCAGCCCCCGTTGGGGCGGGAGATCAGGGCAAGAGACCCAGTACTTC
NA | TRBJ2-7 | NA | TRBV27 | CASSFSLGYEQYF | TGTGCCAGCAGTTTTTCTCTCGGCTACGAGCAGTACTTC
NA | TRBJ1-1 | NA | TRBV19 | CASSNMGATEAFF | TGTGCCAGTAGTAACATGGGGGCCACTGAAGCTTTCTTT
NA | TRBJ2-3 | NA | TRBV18 | CASSRALGDTQYF | TGTGCCAGCTCAAGGGCACTAGGAGATACGCAGTATTTT
NA | TRBJ1-1 | NA | TRBV6-1 | CASSEALWGTEAFF | TGTGCCAGCAGTGAGGCCCTTTGGGGCACTGAAGCTTTCTTT
NA | TRBJ1-3 | NA | TRBV4-1 | CASSQGRGNTIYF | TGCGCCAGCAGCCAAGGTCGAGGAAACACCATATATTTT
NA | TRBJ1-4 | NA | TRBV5-1 | CASSLGATNEKLFF | TGCGCCAGCAGCTTAGGCGCAACTAATGAAAAACTGTTTTTT
NA | TRBJ2-3 | NA | TRBV28 | CASSPPAGTSTDTQYF | TGTGCCAGCAGTCCCCCAGCGGGTACTAGCACAGATACGCAGTATTTT
NA | TRBJ2-7 | NA | TRBV29-1 | CSVLDRDLAYEQYF | TGCAGCGTCCTAGACCGGGACCTTGCCTACGAGCAGTACTTC
once | TRBJ2-1 | TRBD2 | TRBV4-1 | CASRHKAGDNNEQFF | TGCGCCAGCAGACATAAAGCGGGAGATAACAATGAGCAGTTCTTC
NA | TRBJ2-5 | NA | TRBV9 | CASSVGGEETQYF | TGTGCCAGCAGCGTTGGCGGGGAAGAGACCCAGTACTTC
NA | TRBJ1-1 | NA | TRBV9 | CASSGYANTEAFF | TGTGCCAGCAGCGGTTACGCGAACACTGAAGCTTTCTTT
NA | TRBJ1-1 | TRBD1 | TRBV5-1 | CASSLTGGGTEAFF | TGCGCCAGCAGCTTGACAGGGGGAGGCACTGAAGCTTTCTTT
NA | TRBJ2-5 | NA | TRBV4-2 | CASSHLPAPQETQYF | TGTGCCAGCAGCCATCTTCCTGCGCCCCAAGAGACCCAGTACTTC
NA | TRBJ2-5 | TRBD2 | TRBV7-6 | CASSSGTSDQETQYF | TGTGCCAGCAGCTCGGGGACTAGCGACCAAGAGACCCAGTACTTC
NA | TRBJ2-1 | NA | TRBV3-1/TRBV3-2 | CASSQGLEGPYNEQFF | TGTGCCAGCAGCCAAGGACTAGAGGGGCCCTACAATGAGCAGTTCTTC
few | TRBJ1-6 | NA | TRBV7-2 | CASSLVGGRDSPLHF | TGTGCCAGCAGCTTAGTTGGGGGGAGGGACTCACCCCTCCACTTT
once | TRBJ1-2 | TRBD1 | TRBV7-9 | CASSWGTANYGYTF | TGTGCCAGCAGCTGGGGGACAGCTAACTATGGCTACACCTTC
few | TRBJ1-5 | NA | TRBV19 | CASSIGGGLRNQPQHF | TGTGCCAGTAGTATAGGGGGAGGGCTAAGGAATCAGCCCCAGCATTTT
NA | TRBJ2-5 | NA | TRBV19 | CASSIKGRETQYF | TGTGCCAGTAGTATTAAAGGGCGAGAGACCCAGTACTTC
once | TRBJ1-2 | NA | TRBV7-6 | CASSLGSSYMGPYGYTF | TGTGCCAGCAGCTTAGGGTCCTCATATATGGGGCCCTATGGCTACACCTTC